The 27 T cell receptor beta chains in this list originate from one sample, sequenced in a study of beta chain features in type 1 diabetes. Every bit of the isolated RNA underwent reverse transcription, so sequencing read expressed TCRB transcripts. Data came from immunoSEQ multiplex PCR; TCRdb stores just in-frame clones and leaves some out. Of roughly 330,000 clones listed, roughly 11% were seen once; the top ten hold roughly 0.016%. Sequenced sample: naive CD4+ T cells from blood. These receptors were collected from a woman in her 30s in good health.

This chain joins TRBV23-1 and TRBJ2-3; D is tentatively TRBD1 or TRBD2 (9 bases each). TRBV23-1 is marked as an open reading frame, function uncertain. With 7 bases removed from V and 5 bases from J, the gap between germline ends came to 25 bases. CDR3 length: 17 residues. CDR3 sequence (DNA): TGCGCCAGCATACAGGGGGCCAAGCGGGAGGTTAAAGATACGCAGTATTTT. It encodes CASIQGAKREVKDTQYF.

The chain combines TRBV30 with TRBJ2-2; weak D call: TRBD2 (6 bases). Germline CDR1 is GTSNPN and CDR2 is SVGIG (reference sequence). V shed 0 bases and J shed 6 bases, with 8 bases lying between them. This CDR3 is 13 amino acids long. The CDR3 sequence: CAWSVGEAGELFF. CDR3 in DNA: TGTGCCTGGAGTGTCGGGGAGGCCGGGGAGCTGTTTTTT.

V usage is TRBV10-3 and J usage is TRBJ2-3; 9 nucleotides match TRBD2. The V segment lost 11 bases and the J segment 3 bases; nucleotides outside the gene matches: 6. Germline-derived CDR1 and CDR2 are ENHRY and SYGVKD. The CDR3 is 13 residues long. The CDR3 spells CAVLAGRTDTQYF. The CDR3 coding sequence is TGTGCCGTTCTAGCGGGAAGGACAGATACGCAGTATTTT.

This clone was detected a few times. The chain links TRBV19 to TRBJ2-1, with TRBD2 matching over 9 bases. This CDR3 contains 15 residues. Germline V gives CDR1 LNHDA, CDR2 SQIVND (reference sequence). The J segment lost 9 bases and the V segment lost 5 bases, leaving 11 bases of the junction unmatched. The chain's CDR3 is CASSPRGRAGGEQFF. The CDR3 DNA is TGTGCCAGTAGTCCACGCGGGAGGGCGGGCGGTGAGCAGTTCTTC. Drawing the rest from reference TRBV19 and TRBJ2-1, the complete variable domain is DGGITQSPKYLFRKEGQNVTLSCEQNLNHDAMYWYRQDPGQGLRLIYYSQIVNDFQKGDIAEGYSVSREKKESFPLTVTSAQKNPTAFYLCASSPRGRAGGEQFFGPGTRLTVL.

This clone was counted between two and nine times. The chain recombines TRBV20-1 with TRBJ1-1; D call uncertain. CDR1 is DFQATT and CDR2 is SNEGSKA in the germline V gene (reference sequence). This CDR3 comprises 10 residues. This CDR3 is CSYRSTEAFF. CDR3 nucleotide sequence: TGCAGCTATCGATCCACTGAAGCTTTCTTT.

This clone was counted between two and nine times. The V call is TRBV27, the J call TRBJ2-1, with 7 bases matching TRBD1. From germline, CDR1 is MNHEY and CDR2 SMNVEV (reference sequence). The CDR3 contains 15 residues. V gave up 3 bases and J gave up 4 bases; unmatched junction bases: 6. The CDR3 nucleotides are TGTGCCAGCAGTTTGACAGGGTCAACGTACAATGAGCAGTTCTTC. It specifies CASSLTGSTYNEQFF.

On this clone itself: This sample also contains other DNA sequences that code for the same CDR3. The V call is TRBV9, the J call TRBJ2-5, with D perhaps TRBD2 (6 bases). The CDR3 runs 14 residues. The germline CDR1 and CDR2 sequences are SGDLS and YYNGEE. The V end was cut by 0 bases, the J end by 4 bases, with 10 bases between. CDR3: CASSVDGRGETQYF. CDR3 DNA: TGTGCCAGCAGCGTAGACGGGAGAGGAGAGACCCAGTACTTC. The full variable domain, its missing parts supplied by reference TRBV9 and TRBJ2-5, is DSGVTQTPKHLITATGQRVTLRCSPRSGDLSVYWYQQSLDQGLQFLIQYYNGEERAKGNILERFSAQQFPDLHSELNLSSLELGDSALYFCASSVDGRGETQYFGPGTRLLVL.

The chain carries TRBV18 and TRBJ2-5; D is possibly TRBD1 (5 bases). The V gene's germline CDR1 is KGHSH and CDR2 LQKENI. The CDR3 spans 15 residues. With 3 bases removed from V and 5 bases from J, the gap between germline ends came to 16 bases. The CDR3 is CASSPEIGVRETQYF. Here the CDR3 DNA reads TGTGCCAGCTCACCGGAAATAGGGGTGAGGGAGACCCAGTACTTC.

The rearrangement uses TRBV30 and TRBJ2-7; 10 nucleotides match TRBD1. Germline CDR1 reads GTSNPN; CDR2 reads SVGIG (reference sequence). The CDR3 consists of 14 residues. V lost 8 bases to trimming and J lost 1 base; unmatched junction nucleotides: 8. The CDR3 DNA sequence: TGTGCCGGGGGGACAGGGGACGGGTCCTACGAGCAGTACTTC. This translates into CAGGTGDGSYEQYF. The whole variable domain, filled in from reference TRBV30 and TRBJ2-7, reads SQTIHQWPATLVQPVGSPLSLECTVEGTSNPNLYWYRQAAGRGLQLLFYSVGIGQISSEVPQNLSASRPQDRQFILSSKKLLLSDSGFYLCAGGTGDGSYEQYFGPGTRLTVT.

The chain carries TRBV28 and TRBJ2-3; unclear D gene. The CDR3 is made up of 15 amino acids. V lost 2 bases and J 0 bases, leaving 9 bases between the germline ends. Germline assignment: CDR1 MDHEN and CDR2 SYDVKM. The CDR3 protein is CASSLPSLSTDTQYF. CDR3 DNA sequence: TGTGCCAGCAGTTTACCCTCTTTAAGCACAGATACGCAGTATTTT.

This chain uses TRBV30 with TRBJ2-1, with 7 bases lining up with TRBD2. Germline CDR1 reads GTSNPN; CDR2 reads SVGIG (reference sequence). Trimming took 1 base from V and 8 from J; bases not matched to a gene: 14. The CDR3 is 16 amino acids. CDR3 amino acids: CAWSEDGRMGRDEQFF. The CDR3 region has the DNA TGTGCCTGGAGTGAAGACGGGAGGATGGGTCGGGATGAGCAGTTCTTC. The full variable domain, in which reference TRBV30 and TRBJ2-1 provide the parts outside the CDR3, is SQTIHQWPATLVQPVGSPLSLECTVEGTSNPNLYWYRQAAGRGLQLLFYSVGIGQISSEVPQNLSASRPQDRQFILSSKKLLLSDSGFYLCAWSEDGRMGRDEQFFGPGTRLTVL.

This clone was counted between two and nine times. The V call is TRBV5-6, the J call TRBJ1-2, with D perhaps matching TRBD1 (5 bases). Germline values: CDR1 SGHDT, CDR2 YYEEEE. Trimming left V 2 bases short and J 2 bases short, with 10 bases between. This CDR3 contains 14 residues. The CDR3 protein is CASSFGQGNYGYTF. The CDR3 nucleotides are TGTGCCAGCAGCTTCGGCCAGGGCAACTATGGCTACACCTTC.

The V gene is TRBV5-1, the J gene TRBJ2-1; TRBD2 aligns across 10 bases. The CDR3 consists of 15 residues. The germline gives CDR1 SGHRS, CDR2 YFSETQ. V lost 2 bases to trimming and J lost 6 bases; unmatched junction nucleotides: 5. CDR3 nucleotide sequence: TGCGCCAGCAGCTTAACAGCGGGAGGGCCCAATGAGCAGTTCTTC. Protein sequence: CASSLTAGGPNEQFF.

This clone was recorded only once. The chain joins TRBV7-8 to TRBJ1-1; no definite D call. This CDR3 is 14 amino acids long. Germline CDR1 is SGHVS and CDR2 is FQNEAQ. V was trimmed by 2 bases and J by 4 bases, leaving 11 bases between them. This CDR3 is CASSLQPAGTEAFF. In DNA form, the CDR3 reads TGTGCCAGCAGCTTACAACCGGCGGGCACTGAAGCTTTCTTT. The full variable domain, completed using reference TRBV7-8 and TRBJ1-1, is GAGVSQSPRYKVAKRGQDVALRCDPISGHVSLFWYQQALGQGPEFLTYFQNEAQLDKSGLPSDRFFAERPEGSVSTLKIQRTQQEDSAVYLCASSLQPAGTEAFFGQGTRLTVV.

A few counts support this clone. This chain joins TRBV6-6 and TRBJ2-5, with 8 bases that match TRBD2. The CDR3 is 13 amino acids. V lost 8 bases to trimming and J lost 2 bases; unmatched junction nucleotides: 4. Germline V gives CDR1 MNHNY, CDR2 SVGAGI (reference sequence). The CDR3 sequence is CASRGGMQETQYF. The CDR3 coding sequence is TGTGCCAGCCGGGGGGGGATGCAAGAGACCCAGTACTTC.

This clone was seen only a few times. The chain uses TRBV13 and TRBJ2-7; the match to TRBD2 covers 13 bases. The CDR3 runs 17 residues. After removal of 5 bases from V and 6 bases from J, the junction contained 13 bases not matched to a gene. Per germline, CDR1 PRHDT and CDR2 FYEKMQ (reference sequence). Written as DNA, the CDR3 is TGTGCCAGCAGCACTGGGGGTCGGGGACTAGCGGGACTCGAGCAGTACTTC. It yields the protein CASSTGGRGLAGLEQYF.

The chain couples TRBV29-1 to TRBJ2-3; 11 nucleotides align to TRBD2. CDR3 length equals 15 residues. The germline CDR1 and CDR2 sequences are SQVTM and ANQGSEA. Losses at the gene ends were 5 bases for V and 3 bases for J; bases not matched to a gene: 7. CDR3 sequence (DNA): TGCAGCGTTTATCGACTAGCGGGAATGACAGATACGCAGTATTTT. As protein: CSVYRLAGMTDTQYF.

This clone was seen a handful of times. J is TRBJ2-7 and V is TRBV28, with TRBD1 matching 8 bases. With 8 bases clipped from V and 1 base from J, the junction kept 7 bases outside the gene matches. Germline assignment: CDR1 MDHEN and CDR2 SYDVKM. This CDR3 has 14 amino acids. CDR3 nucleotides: TGTGCCAGCGGGATGGACAGGGTATCCTACGAGCAGTACTTC. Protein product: CASGMDRVSYEQYF.

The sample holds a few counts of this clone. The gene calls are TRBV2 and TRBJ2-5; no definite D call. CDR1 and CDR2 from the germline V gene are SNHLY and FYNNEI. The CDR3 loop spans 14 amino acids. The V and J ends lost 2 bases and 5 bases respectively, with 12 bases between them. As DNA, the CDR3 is TGTGCCAGCAGTGAATGGCCCCGCCCGGAGACCCAGTACTTC. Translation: CASSEWPRPETQYF.

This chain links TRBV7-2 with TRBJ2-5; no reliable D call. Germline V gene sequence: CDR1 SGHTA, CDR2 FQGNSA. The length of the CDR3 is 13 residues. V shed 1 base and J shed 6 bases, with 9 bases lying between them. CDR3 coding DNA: TGTGCCAGCAGCTTAGGTCAAGAGCAGACCCAGTACTTC. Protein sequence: CASSLGQEQTQYF.

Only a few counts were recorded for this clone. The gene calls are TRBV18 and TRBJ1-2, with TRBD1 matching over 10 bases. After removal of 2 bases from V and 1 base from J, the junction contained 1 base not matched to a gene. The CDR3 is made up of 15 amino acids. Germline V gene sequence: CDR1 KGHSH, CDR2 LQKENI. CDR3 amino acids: CASSPGTGDNYGYTF. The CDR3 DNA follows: TGTGCCAGCTCACCAGGGACAGGGGATAACTATGGCTACACCTTC.

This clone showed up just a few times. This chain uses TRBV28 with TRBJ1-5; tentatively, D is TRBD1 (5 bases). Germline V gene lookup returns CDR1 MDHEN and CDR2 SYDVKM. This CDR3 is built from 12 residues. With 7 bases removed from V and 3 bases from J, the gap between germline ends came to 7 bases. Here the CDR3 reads CASKDTNQPQHF. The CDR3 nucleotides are TGTGCCAGCAAGGACACCAATCAGCCCCAGCATTTT. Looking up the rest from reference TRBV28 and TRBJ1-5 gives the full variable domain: DVKVTQSSRYLVKRTGEKVFLECVQDMDHENMFWYRQDPGLGLRLIYFSYDVKMKEKGDIPEGYSVSREKKERFSLILESASTNQTSMYLCASKDTNQPQHFGDGTRLSIL.

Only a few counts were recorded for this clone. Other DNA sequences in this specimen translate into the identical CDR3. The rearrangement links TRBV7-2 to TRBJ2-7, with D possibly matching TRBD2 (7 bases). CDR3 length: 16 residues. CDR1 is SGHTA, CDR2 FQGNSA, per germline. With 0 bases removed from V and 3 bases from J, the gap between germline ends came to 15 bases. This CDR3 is CASSLARGQGSYEQYF. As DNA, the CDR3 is TGTGCCAGCAGCTTAGCGCGGGGGCAGGGGAGCTACGAGCAGTACTTC.

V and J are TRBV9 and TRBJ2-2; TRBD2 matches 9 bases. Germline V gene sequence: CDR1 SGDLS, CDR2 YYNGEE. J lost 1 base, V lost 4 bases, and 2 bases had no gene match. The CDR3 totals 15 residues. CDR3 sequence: CASSPSGVNTGELFF. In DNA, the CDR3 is TGTGCCAGCAGCCCTAGCGGGGTGAACACCGGGGAGCTGTTTTTT.

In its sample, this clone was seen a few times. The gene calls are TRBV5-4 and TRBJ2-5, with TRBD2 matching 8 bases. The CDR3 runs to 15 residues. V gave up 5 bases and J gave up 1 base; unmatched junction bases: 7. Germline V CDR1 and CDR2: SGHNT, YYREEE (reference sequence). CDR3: CASRMRTSSQETQYF. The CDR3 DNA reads TGTGCCAGCAGAATGAGGACTAGCAGCCAAGAGACCCAGTACTTC.

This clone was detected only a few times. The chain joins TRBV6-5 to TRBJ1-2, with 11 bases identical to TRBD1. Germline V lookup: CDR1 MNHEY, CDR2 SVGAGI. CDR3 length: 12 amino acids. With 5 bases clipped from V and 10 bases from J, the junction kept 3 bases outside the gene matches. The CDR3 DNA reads TGTGCCAGCAGTGGGGGACAGGGGGTCTACACCTTC. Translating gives CASSGGQGVYTF.

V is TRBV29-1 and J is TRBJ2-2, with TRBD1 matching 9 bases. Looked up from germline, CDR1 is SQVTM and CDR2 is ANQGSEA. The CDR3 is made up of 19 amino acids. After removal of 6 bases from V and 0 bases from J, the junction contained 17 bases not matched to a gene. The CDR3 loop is CSVTENRGGQGTNTGELFF. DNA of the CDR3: TGCAGCGTCACCGAAAATAGAGGGGGACAGGGCACGAACACCGGGGAGCTGTTTTTT.